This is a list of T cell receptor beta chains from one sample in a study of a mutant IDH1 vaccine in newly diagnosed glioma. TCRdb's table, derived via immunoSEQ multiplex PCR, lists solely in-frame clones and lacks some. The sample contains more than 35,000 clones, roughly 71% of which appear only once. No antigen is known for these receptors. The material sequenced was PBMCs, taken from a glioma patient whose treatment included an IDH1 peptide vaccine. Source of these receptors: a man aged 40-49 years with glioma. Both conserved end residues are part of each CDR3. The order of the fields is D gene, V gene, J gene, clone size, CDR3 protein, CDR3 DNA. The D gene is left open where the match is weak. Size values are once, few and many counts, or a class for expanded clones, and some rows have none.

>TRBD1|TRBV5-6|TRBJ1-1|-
CASSLGLGQGRDTEAFF
TGTGCCAGCAGCTTGGGTCTTGGACAGGGACGGGACACTGAAGCTTTCTTT
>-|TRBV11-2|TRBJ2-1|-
CASSLMPVGAGSYNEQFF
TGTGCCAGCAGTCTCATGCCTGTGGGGGCGGGATCCTACAATGAGCAGTTCTTC
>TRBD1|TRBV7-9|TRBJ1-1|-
CASSLGGTGETEAFF
TGTGCCAGCAGCTTAGGGGGGACAGGGGAAACTGAAGCTTTCTTT
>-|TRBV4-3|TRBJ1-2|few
CASSQDLSFFGYTF
TGCGCCAGCAGCCAAGACTTGAGTTTCTTTGGCTACACCTTC
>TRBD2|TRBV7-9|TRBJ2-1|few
CASSLDSGRTNEQFF
TGTGCCAGCAGCTTAGATAGCGGGAGAACCAATGAGCAGTTCTTC
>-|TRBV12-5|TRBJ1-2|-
CASGLGAPLDNGYTF
TGTGCTAGTGGTTTGGGCGCTCCCCTGGATAATGGCTACACCTTC
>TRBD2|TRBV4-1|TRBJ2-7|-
CASSQDLAGGREQYF
TGCGCCAGCAGCCAAGATCTAGCGGGAGGGCGCGAGCAGTACTTC
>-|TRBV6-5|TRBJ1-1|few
CASSYMGGTTEAFF
TGTGCCAGCAGTTACATGGGGGGAACAACTGAAGCTTTCTTT
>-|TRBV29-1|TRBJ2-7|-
CSVARDNEQYF
TGCAGCGTTGCAAGGGACAACGAGCAGTACTTC
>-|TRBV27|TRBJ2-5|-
CASSSLLELETQYF
TGTGCCAGCAGTTCCCTACTAGAATTAGAGACCCAGTACTTC
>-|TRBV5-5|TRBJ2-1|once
CASSRQANYNEQFF
TGTGCCAGCAGTAGGCAGGCGAACTACAATGAGCAGTTCTTC
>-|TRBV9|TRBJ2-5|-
CASSVGLGGVEQETQYF
TGTGCCAGCAGCGTTGGCCTTGGGGGAGTGGAGCAAGAGACCCAGTACTTC
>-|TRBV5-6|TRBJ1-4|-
CASSLAASGNNEKLFF
TGTGCCAGCAGCTTGGCCGCGTCAGGCAATAATGAAAAACTGTTTTTT
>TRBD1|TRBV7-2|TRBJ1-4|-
CASSFNFFDRGGEKLFF
TGTGCCAGCAGCTTCAACTTTTTCGACAGGGGAGGTGAAAAACTGTTTTTT
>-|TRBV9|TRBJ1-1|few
CASSPMNTEAFF
TGTGCCAGCAGCCCGATGAACACTGAAGCTTTCTTT
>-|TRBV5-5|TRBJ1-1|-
CASRLDLNTEAFF
TGTGCCAGCAGACTCGACTTAAACACTGAAGCTTTCTTT
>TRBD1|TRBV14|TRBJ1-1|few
CASSHDDRAGTEAFF
TGTGCCAGCAGCCACGACGACAGGGCGGGCACTGAAGCTTTCTTT
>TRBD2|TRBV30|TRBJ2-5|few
CAWSAWGGIAGKTQYF
TGTGCCTGGAGTGCGTGGGGGGGAATTGCCGGAAAGACCCAGTACTTC
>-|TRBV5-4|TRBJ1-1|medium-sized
CASSFAVGNTEAFF
TGTGCCAGCAGCTTCGCGGTAGGGAACACTGAAGCTTTCTTT
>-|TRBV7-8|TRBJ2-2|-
CASSLDGGRVNTGELFF
TGTGCCAGCAGCTTAGATGGGGGCAGGGTTAACACCGGGGAGCTGTTTTTT
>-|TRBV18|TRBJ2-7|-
CASSPRAGVLNEQYF
TGTGCCAGCTCACCACGCGCAGGGGTATTGAACGAGCAGTACTTC
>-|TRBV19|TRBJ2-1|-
CASRQSSNEQFF
TGTGCCAGTAGACAAAGCAGCAATGAGCAGTTCTTC
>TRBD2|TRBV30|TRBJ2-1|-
CAWSELAGGSYNEQFF
TGTGCCTGGAGTGAACTAGCGGGAGGTAGCTACAATGAGCAGTTCTTC
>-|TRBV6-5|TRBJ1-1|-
CASSYWVAGDTEAFF
TGTGCCAGCAGTTATTGGGTTGCCGGGGACACTGAAGCTTTCTTT
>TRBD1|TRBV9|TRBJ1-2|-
CASSVTGGADYGYTF
TGTGCCAGCAGCGTGACAGGGGGCGCTGACTATGGCTACACCTTC
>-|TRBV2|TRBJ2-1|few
CASSEYNEQFF
TGTGCCAGCAGTGAATACAATGAGCAGTTCTTC
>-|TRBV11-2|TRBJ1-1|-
CASSLQGYTEAFF
TGTGCCAGCAGCTTACAGGGTTACACTGAAGCTTTCTTT
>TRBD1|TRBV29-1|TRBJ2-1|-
CSVARVRDRGANEQFF
TGCAGCGTTGCGAGAGTTCGAGACAGGGGGGCGAATGAGCAGTTCTTC
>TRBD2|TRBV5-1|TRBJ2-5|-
CASTNSGNQETQYF
TGCGCCAGCACCAATAGCGGGAATCAAGAGACCCAGTACTTC
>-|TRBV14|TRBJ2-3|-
CASSQVERRYTDTQYF
TGTGCCAGCAGCCAAGTGGAACGGAGGTACACAGATACGCAGTATTTT
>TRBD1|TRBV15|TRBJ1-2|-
CATSSPSRIGQGNYGYTF
TGTGCCACCAGCAGTCCGTCCCGGATTGGACAGGGGAACTATGGCTACACCTTC
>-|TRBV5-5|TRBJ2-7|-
CASSSSGTYEQYF
TGTGCCAGCAGCTCATCCGGGACGTACGAGCAGTACTTC
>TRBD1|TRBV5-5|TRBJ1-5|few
CASSQGTGESGQPQHF
TGTGCCAGCAGCCAAGGGACAGGGGAGAGCGGTCAGCCCCAGCATTTT
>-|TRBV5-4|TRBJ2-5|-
CASSLNRETQYF
TGTGCCAGCAGCTTGAATCGGGAGACCCAGTACTTC
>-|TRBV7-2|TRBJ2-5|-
CASSPGGLAQETQYF
TGTGCCAGCAGCCCAGGGGGGCTAGCCCAAGAGACCCAGTACTTC
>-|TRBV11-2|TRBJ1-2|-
CASSPGHIPAGANYGYTF
TGTGCCAGCAGCCCCGGACATATTCCAGCAGGGGCTAACTATGGCTACACCTTC
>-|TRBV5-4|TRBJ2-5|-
CASSLDRAQETQYF
TGTGCCAGCAGCTTGGATAGGGCACAAGAGACCCAGTACTTC
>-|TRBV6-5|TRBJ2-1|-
CASSYSQGNEQFF
TGTGCCAGCAGTTACTCTCAGGGGAATGAGCAGTTCTTC
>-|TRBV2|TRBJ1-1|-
CASSPQDGFTEAFF
TGTGCCAGCAGTCCTCAAGACGGTTTCACTGAAGCTTTCTTT
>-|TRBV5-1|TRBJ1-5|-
CASSPIPGNQPQHF
TGCGCCAGCAGCCCCATACCGGGGAATCAGCCCCAGCATTTT
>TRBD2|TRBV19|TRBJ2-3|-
CASRSSGITDTQYF
TGTGCCAGTAGGAGTAGCGGGATCACAGATACGCAGTATTTT